A single sample is the source of the 27 T cell receptor beta chains below, sequenced in a study of blood T cell repertoires in COVID-19. Only in-frame clones appear in the TCRdb table, and some are missing; sequencing was by immunoSEQ multiplex PCR. This sample yields hundreds of thousands of clones, of which 65% to 85% are seen a single time; approximately 4.3% belongs to the top ten. The specimen was PBMCs or T cells enriched from blood (not recorded which). These receptor sequences come from a man under 40 with acute COVID-19.

The chain couples TRBV2 to TRBJ2-3; D not resolved. Germline V CDR1 and CDR2: SNHLY, FYNNEI. The CDR3 runs 17 residues. Between the trimmed V and J ends, which lost 1 base and 0 bases, there was a span of 14 bases. The CDR3 DNA follows: TGTGCCAGCAGTGAAGGTCGCCTCACTCCTAGCACAGATACGCAGTATTTT. Translation: CASSEGRLTPSTDTQYF.

This clone has only one observation. The chain recombines TRBV2 with TRBJ1-1, with D possibly being TRBD1 (5 bases). This CDR3 contains 12 residues. The germline V gene has CDR1 SNHLY and CDR2 FYNNEI. Trimming pared 5 bases from V and 6 bases from J, leaving 10 bases between. CDR3 loop: CASSQLTAEAFF. The CDR3 nucleotides read TGTGCCAGCAGTCAATTGACAGCTGAAGCTTTCTTT.

The CDR3: CASSEGLAVDTQYF. The CDR3 DNA is TGCGCCAGCAGTGAGGGACTAGCGGTAGATACGCAGTATTTT. The genes are TRBV10-1 and TRBJ2-3; 10 bases align to TRBD2. The trim removed 2 bases at V and 5 bases at J, leaving 1 base unmatched. Per germline, CDR1 WNHNN and CDR2 SYGVQD (reference sequence). CDR3 length: 14 amino acids.

The chain carries TRBV19 and TRBJ1-1; 9 nucleotides align to TRBD1. The CDR3 contains 16 residues. The ends lost 0 bases at V and 4 bases at J; junction bases unmatched: 6. The germline CDR1 and CDR2 sequences are LNHDA and SQIVND (reference sequence). The CDR3 region is CASSIEGTGFTTEAFF. CDR3 coding DNA: TGTGCCAGTAGTATAGAGGGGACAGGGTTCACCACTGAAGCTTTCTTT.

The chain joins TRBV2 to TRBJ2-7, with unresolved D. Germline-derived CDR1 and CDR2 are SNHLY and FYNNEI. The CDR3 contains 13 residues. V lost 4 bases, J lost 3 bases, and 10 bases lay in between. The CDR3 loop is CASSVSLYYEQYF. The CDR3 nucleotides are TGTGCCAGCAGTGTTTCTCTGTACTACGAGCAGTACTTC.

The CDR3 protein is CASSLVTGTGPYNEQFF. DNA for the CDR3: TGTGCCAGCAGCTTAGTTACCGGGACAGGGCCATACAATGAGCAGTTCTTC. This chain connects TRBV11-2 to TRBJ2-1; 9 bases line up with TRBD1. V was pared by 1 base and J by 4 bases, with 8 bases of the junction left unmatched. The CDR3 is 17 amino acids. CDR1 SGHAT and CDR2 FQNNGV come from the germline V gene.

This chain connects TRBV5-5 to TRBJ2-7, with D possibly matching TRBD1 (6 bases). The V end was cut by 0 bases, the J end by 2 bases, with 18 bases between. Germline V gives CDR1 SGHKS, CDR2 YYEKEE (reference sequence). CDR3 length: 17 residues. The CDR3 loop reads CASSLGFGRQATYEQYF. DNA for the CDR3: TGTGCCAGCAGCTTGGGGTTCGGTAGACAGGCGACCTACGAGCAGTACTTC.

The rearrangement links TRBV2 to TRBJ2-2, with a possible D match to TRBD1 (5 bases). From germline, CDR1 is SNHLY and CDR2 FYNNEI. The CDR3 covers 14 residues. V shed 3 bases and J shed 6 bases, with 11 bases lying between them. The DNA of the CDR3 is TGTGCCAGCAGTGATCGGCTACAGGCCGGGGAGCTGTTTTTT. Amino acids: CASSDRLQAGELFF.

This chain links TRBV19 with TRBJ2-6, with 8 bases matching TRBD1. J gave up 3 bases and V 5 bases, and 3 bases lay outside the gene matches. From germline, CDR1 is LNHDA and CDR2 SQIVND (reference sequence). The CDR3 covers 15 residues. CDR3 protein: CASSAGTGGANVLTF. The CDR3 DNA is TGTGCCAGTAGTGCTGGGACAGGTGGGGCCAACGTCCTGACTTTC.

The sample holds one count of this clone. The chain couples TRBV9 to TRBJ1-1; D gene unclear. The CDR3 consists of 13 residues. Germline-derived CDR1 and CDR2 are SGDLS and YYNGEE. V lost 4 bases and J 1 base, leaving 8 bases between the germline ends. CDR3 bases: TGTGCCAGCAGCACACTAGGGAACACTGAAGCTTTCTTT. Protein product: CASSTLGNTEAFF. The whole variable domain, remainder taken from reference TRBV9 and TRBJ1-1, is DSGVTQTPKHLITATGQRVTLRCSPRSGDLSVYWYQQSLDQGLQFLIQYYNGEERAKGNILERFSAQQFPDLHSELNLSSLELGDSALYFCASSTLGNTEAFFGQGTRLTVV.

The rearrangement joins TRBV14 to TRBJ2-7; D might be TRBD1 (7 bases). The length of the CDR3 is 15 residues. Germline-derived CDR1 and CDR2 are SGHDN and FVKESK. V lost 5 bases to trimming and J lost 6 bases, with 20 bases between them. The CDR3 DNA is TGTGCCAGCAGCTTTCAAAGGCAGGGGGGTCGCGAGCAGTACTTC. This translates into CASSFQRQGGREQYF. The full variable domain, its missing parts supplied by reference TRBV14 and TRBJ2-7, is EAGVTQFPSHSVIEKGQTVTLRCDPISGHDNLYWYRRVMGKEIKFLLHFVKESKQDESGMPNNRFLAERTGGTYSTLKVQPAELEDSGVYFCASSFQRQGGREQYFGPGTRLTVT.

The chain uses TRBV6-5 and TRBJ1-2; D is uncertain. From germline, CDR1 is MNHEY and CDR2 SVGAGI. V lost 4 bases and J lost 5, with 20 bases in between. CDR3 length equals 16 residues. In DNA, the CDR3 is TGTGCCAGCAGTTCAACCCCCGGCAGTCGGCGGTATGGCTACACCTTC. Its translation: CASSSTPGSRRYGYTF.

The gene calls are TRBV19 and TRBJ1-5, with TRBD1 matching over 10 bases. Trimming removed 7 bases from V and 3 bases from J; junction bases left unmatched: 6. This CDR3 spans 15 amino acids. CDR1 is LNHDA, CDR2 SQIVND, per germline (reference sequence). The DNA for the CDR3 is TGTGCCAGTAATACCGGGACAGGGGTCAATCAGCCCCAGCATTTT. It is translated as CASNTGTGVNQPQHF.

The chain couples TRBV6-5 to TRBJ1-5, with 7 bases identical to TRBD1. The germline gives CDR1 MNHEY, CDR2 SVGAGI. The CDR3 spans 14 residues. J lost 6 bases, V lost 6 bases, and 8 bases had no gene match. CDR3 region: CASSPDRVPQPQHF. The CDR3 DNA is TGTGCCAGCAGCCCAGACAGGGTCCCTCAGCCCCAGCATTTT.

This chain uses TRBV9 with TRBJ1-5; 7 bases line up with TRBD1. Trimming took 2 bases from V and 7 from J; bases not matched to a gene: 12. CDR1 is SGDLS and CDR2 is YYNGEE in the germline V gene. CDR3 length: 16 residues. The CDR3 DNA reads TGTGCCAGCAGCGTCGATGGGGCAGGGGGTGAGCAGCCCCAGCATTTT. This encodes CASSVDGAGGEQPQHF.

The chain joins TRBV3-1 (or the pseudogene TRBV3-2) to TRBJ1-2; weak D call: TRBD1 (6 bases). Germline V gene data show CDR1 as LGHDT and CDR2 as YNNKEL (reference sequence). V lost 1 base and J 8 bases, leaving 11 bases between the germline ends. This CDR3 has 13 amino acids. This chain's CDR3 is CASSQVNRVGYTF. DNA for the CDR3: TGTGCCAGCAGCCAAGTCAACAGGGTCGGCTACACCTTC.

The chain couples TRBV6-8 to TRBJ2-3; 9 bases match TRBD2. Germline-derived CDR1 and CDR2 are MNHGY and SAAAGT. V was pared by 10 bases and J by 6 bases, with 8 bases of the junction left unmatched. CDR3 length equals 13 residues. The CDR3 DNA follows: TGTGCCACGGGCGGGGGGGCATCTGATACGCAGTATTTT. This encodes CATGGGASDTQYF.

In its sample, this clone was seen a few times. CDR3 residues: CSVDLGGASGANVLTF. As DNA, the CDR3 is TGCAGCGTTGATTTAGGGGGGGCCTCTGGGGCCAACGTCCTGACTTTC. This chain joins TRBV29-1 and TRBJ2-6; tentative D call: TRBD2 (7 bases). The CDR3 extends over 16 amino acids. Trimming stripped 3 bases from V and 0 bases from J, with 12 bases between. From germline, CDR1 is SQVTM and CDR2 ANQGSEA.

The V and J genes are TRBV27 and TRBJ1-6, with a tentative D call TRBD1 (6 bases). The germline V and J ends were trimmed by 7 bases and 4 bases, with 11 bases remaining between them. The CDR3 is 14 amino acids. The germline V gene has CDR1 MNHEY and CDR2 SMNVEV (reference sequence). For the CDR3, the DNA is TGTGCCAGCAAGTGGGACAAGTATAATTCACCCCTCCACTTT. It translates to CASKWDKYNSPLHF.

The chain is built from TRBV14 and TRBJ2-5; 7 positions match TRBD2. The CDR3 contains 16 residues. Trimming removed 3 bases from V and 1 base from J; junction bases left unmatched: 8. Germline CDR1 and CDR2: SGHDN and FVKESK. The CDR3 DNA is TGTGCCAGCAGCCATGGGACCGGGACTACCCAAGAGACCCAGTACTTC. Its translation is CASSHGTGTTQETQYF.

A note on this clone: The same CDR3 can be traced to other DNA sequences in this sample. This chain joins TRBV30 and TRBJ1-2; D remains unclear. The CDR3 is made up of 12 amino acids. V lost 1 base to trimming and J lost 5 bases, with 8 bases between them. The germline CDR1 and CDR2 sequences are GTSNPN and SVGIG (reference sequence). DNA for the CDR3: TGTGCCTGGAGTGAGCGGCGGTATGGCTACACCTTC. Protein: CAWSERRYGYTF.

This sequence joins TRBV20-1 and TRBJ1-2, with 8 nucleotides matching TRBD1. This CDR3 comprises 12 residues. Germline trimming cut 3 bases from V and 6 bases from J; bases unmatched to any gene: 3. Per the germline V gene, CDR1 is DFQATT and CDR2 is SNEGSKA (reference sequence). CDR3 residues: CSASQGANGYTF. In nucleotides, the CDR3 is TGCAGTGCTAGTCAGGGGGCAAATGGCTACACCTTC.

This chain uses TRBV10-3 with TRBJ1-1; 9 positions agree with TRBD1. CDR3 length: 14 residues. Germline lookup yields CDR1 ENHRY and CDR2 SYGVKD. V trimming: 7 bases; J trimming: 0 bases; junction bases outside the gene matches: 3. CDR3 coding DNA: TGTGCCATCACGGGACAGGGCCTGAACACTGAAGCTTTCTTT. Translating it yields CAITGQGLNTEAFF.

J is TRBJ1-1 and V is TRBV15; 8 nucleotides match TRBD1. V shed 9 bases, J shed 1 base, and the junction held 13 bases outside the gene matches. The CDR3 length is 16 residues. The germline gives CDR1 LNHNV, CDR2 YYDKDF (reference sequence). The CDR3 region is CATDRGQGRTNTEAFF. Written as DNA, the CDR3 is TGTGCCACGGATAGAGGACAGGGAAGGACGAACACTGAAGCTTTCTTT.

This sequence joins TRBV30 and TRBJ1-1; tentatively, D is TRBD1 (6 bases). The germline V gene has CDR1 GTSNPN and CDR2 SVGIG (reference sequence). The length of the CDR3 is 15 residues. V was cut by 4 bases and J by 1 base, with 16 bases left in between. This CDR3 is CAWILTGGRNTEAFF. The CDR3 DNA follows: TGTGCCTGGATCCTAACTGGGGGCCGGAACACTGAAGCTTTCTTT.

The rearrangement links TRBV5-5 to TRBJ1-2; TRBD1 might be the D (6 bases). From germline, CDR1 is SGHKS and CDR2 YYEKEE (reference sequence). Trimming removed 1 base at V and 8 bases at J, with 18 bases between. This CDR3 region has 15 residues. CDR3 sequence (DNA): TGTGCCAGCAGCTTGTGGGCAGGGGCAGTTGAGGGCTACACCTTC. Amino acid sequence: CASSLWAGAVEGYTF.

The rearrangement links TRBV5-5 to TRBJ1-2, with D unclear. The V end was cut by 0 bases, the J end by 2 bases, with 11 bases between. Germline CDR1 is SGHKS and CDR2 is YYEKEE (reference sequence). There are 15 residues in the CDR3. CDR3 amino acids: CASSLAEVANYGYTF. CDR3 nucleotide sequence: TGTGCCAGCAGCTTGGCTGAGGTAGCCAACTATGGCTACACCTTC.